The next 22 T cell receptor beta chains were all read from a single sample in a study of blood T cells in healthy people across ages. It was with a sample-barcoded 5' primer and a J-beta primer mix that a second PCR of about 6 to 12 cycles was run. TCRdb re-called the 5' RACE reads with MiXCR, one entry per CDR3 protein. The sample comprises over 700,000 distinct CDR3 sequences, roughly 25% of which are singletons, and around 9.2% rests with the top ten. Another study also made use of these data, one on T cells of mothers and their children.

Sequencing was performed on blood. The origin of the receptors is a boy younger than 18 in good health.

The chain joins TRBV6-1 to TRBJ2-5; 8 bases match TRBD2. CDR1 MNHNS and CDR2 SASEGT come from the germline V gene. Trimming took 8 bases from V and 3 from J; bases not matched to a gene: 5. The CDR3 is made up of 13 amino acids. The CDR3 nucleotides are TGTGCCAGCCAGCGGGGGAACAAAGAGACCCAGTACTTC. Protein product: CASQRGNKETQYF.

This clonotype came up a few times. The rearrangement joins TRBV20-1 to TRBJ2-7, with D perhaps being TRBD1 or TRBD2 (5 bases each). Trimming removed 6 bases at V and 5 bases at J, with 11 bases between. The germline CDR1 and CDR2 sequences are DFQATT and SNEGSKA (reference sequence). The CDR3 has 11 residues. The CDR3 DNA reads as TGCAGTGCGAGGGGCGATGACGAGCAGTACTTC. This translates into CSARGDDEQYF.

This clonotype has just a few counts. The chain is built from TRBV21-1 and TRBJ2-3. TRBV21-1 is marked as a pseudogene. This CDR3 comprises 14 residues. In DNA form, the CDR3 reads TGTGCCAGCAGCAAAGCGCCAACCACAGATACGCAGTATTTT. It specifies CASSKAPTTDTQYF.

The V and J genes are TRBV20-1 and TRBJ2-7, with D perhaps matching TRBD1 (5 bases). Between the trimmed V and J ends, which lost 3 bases and 1 base, there was a span of 13 bases. Germline V CDR1 and CDR2: DFQATT, SNEGSKA (reference sequence). The CDR3 runs 14 residues. The CDR3 nucleotides are TGCAGTGCTAGCCCCCAATCAGGGTCCTACGAGCAGTACTTC. Residues: CSASPQSGSYEQYF.

Many counts were recorded for this clonotype. The chain links TRBV28 to TRBJ2-3; D is perhaps TRBD2 (5 bases). This CDR3 is built from 15 residues. CDR1 and CDR2 from the germline V gene are MDHEN and SYDVKM. V shed 3 bases and J shed 0 bases, with 10 bases lying between them. The DNA of the CDR3 is TGTGCCAGCAGTTTTGGACTGAGGAGCACAGATACGCAGTATTTT. This encodes CASSFGLRSTDTQYF.

This clonotype was counted only a few times. The chain uses TRBV14 and TRBJ1-4, with D unclear. Deletions cut 0 bases from V and 1 base from J, with 9 bases between. CDR1 is SGHDN, CDR2 FVKESK, per germline. The CDR3 totals 16 residues. CDR3 sequence: CASSQDIGETNEKLFF. The CDR3 DNA sequence: TGTGCCAGCAGCCAAGATATCGGGGAAACTAATGAAAAACTGTTTTTT.

In this sample, this clonotype turned up a few times. The rearrangement links TRBV7-3 to TRBJ2-3; D uncertain. Trimming pared 1 base from V and 5 bases from J, leaving 13 bases between. Germline CDR1 is SGHTA and CDR2 is FQGTGA. The CDR3 consists of 15 residues. The CDR3 nucleotides are TGTGCCAGCAGCTTAAGTCCAGGCTTTGGAGATACGCAGTATTTT. This sequence encodes CASSLSPGFGDTQYF.

The chain links TRBV12-5 to TRBJ1-1, with 7 positions matching TRBD1. The ends lost 5 bases at V and 5 bases at J; junction bases unmatched: 17. This CDR3 comprises 17 residues. Per germline, CDR1 LGHNT and CDR2 FRNRAP. CDR3 bases: TGTGCTAGTGGTCCAGCCTCTAAAACAGGGGTGGGGACTGAAGCTTTCTTT. This sequence encodes CASGPASKTGVGTEAFF.

The rearrangement joins TRBV5-1 to TRBJ1-1; possible D gene TRBD1, 5 bases. The germline V gene has CDR1 SGHRS and CDR2 YFSETQ. The CDR3 length is 12 residues. V lost 3 bases to trimming and J lost 6 bases, with 9 bases between them. The CDR3 DNA reads as TGCGCCAGCAGCTCATGGGGGGCTGAAGCTTTCTTT. Translation: CASSSWGAEAFF. Full variable domain (missing parts from reference TRBV5-1 and TRBJ1-1): KAGVTQTPRYLIKTRGQQVTLSCSPISGHRSVSWYQQTPGQGLQFLFEYFSETQRNKGNFPGRFSGRQFSNSRSEMNVSTLELGDSALYLCASSSWGAEAFFGQGTRLTVV.

This clonotype was counted a few times. The CDR3 region is CASTESGNDHNEQFF. The CDR3 DNA follows: TGTGCCAGCACCGAGAGCGGGAACGATCACAATGAGCAGTTCTTC. The rearrangement uses TRBV9 and TRBJ2-1, with 7 bases lining up with TRBD2. CDR3 length: 15 amino acids. V was clipped by 6 bases and J by 5 bases; unmatched bases: 11. CDR1 and CDR2 from the germline V gene are SGDLS and YYNGEE.

The sample holds a few counts of this clonotype. V usage is TRBV27 and J usage is TRBJ1-4; 7 positions agree with TRBD1. The CDR3 is 14 residues long. J lost 7 bases, V lost 8 bases, and 10 bases had no gene match. Germline V gene data show CDR1 as MNHEY and CDR2 as SMNVEV (reference sequence). CDR3 in amino acids: CASGRPGGSEKLFF. The CDR3 DNA sequence: TGTGCCAGCGGCCGGCCAGGGGGGAGTGAAAAACTGTTTTTT.

This clonotype was counted between two and nine times. The chain joins TRBV27 to TRBJ2-7, with D possibly being TRBD2 (5 bases). The V gene lost 4 bases and the J gene lost 5 bases, with 12 bases spanning the gap. Germline lookup yields CDR1 MNHEY and CDR2 SMNVEV (reference sequence). The CDR3 length is 13 residues. The CDR3: CASSSQLGDEQYF. The CDR3 DNA sequence: TGTGCCAGCAGTTCCCAGCTCGGGGACGAGCAGTACTTC.

This clonotype has at least ten counts. CDR3 sequence (DNA): TGTGCCAGCAGCGGAGGGGCGGAAAACATTCAGTACTTC. It is translated as CASSGGAENIQYF. V is TRBV4-2 and J is TRBJ2-4, with D perhaps TRBD2 (6 bases). The CDR3 is 13 residues long. Trimming left V 5 bases short and J 5 bases short, with 10 bases between. CDR1 and CDR2 (germline): LGHNA, YNFKEQ.

The genes are TRBV4-2 and TRBJ1-2; D is unclear. With 0 bases removed from V and 4 bases from J, the gap between germline ends came to 9 bases. The germline V gene encodes CDR1 LGHNA and CDR2 YNFKEQ. The CDR3 sequence is 14 residues long. The CDR3 bases are TGTGCCAGCAGCCAAGATTTGAGCCTCTATGGCTACACCTTC. Translation gives CASSQDLSLYGYTF.

The table lists this clonotype with a few counts. The chain employs TRBV9 and TRBJ2-5; 9 nucleotides match TRBD2. Germline V CDR1 and CDR2: SGDLS, YYNGEE. This CDR3 region has 14 residues. The J segment lost 1 base and the V segment lost 3 bases, leaving 1 base of the junction unmatched. The DNA of the CDR3 is TGTGCCAGCAGCGCGGGACTAGCCCAAGAGACCCAGTACTTC. As protein: CASSAGLAQETQYF. Drawing the rest from reference TRBV9 and TRBJ2-5, the complete variable domain is DSGVTQTPKHLITATGQRVTLRCSPRSGDLSVYWYQQSLDQGLQFLIQYYNGEERAKGNILERFSAQQFPDLHSELNLSSLELGDSALYFCASSAGLAQETQYFGPGTRLLVL.

The CDR3 loop reads CSVIAQDTGELFF. The DNA of the CDR3 is TGCAGCGTTATAGCGCAGGACACCGGGGAGCTGTTTTTT. The V gene is TRBV29-1, the J gene TRBJ2-2; the D gene is possibly TRBD2 (5 bases). There are 13 residues in the CDR3. The V end was cut by 5 bases, the J end by 3 bases, with 10 bases between. CDR1 and CDR2 (germline): SQVTM, ANQGSEA.

This clonotype turned up a few times. The V and J genes are TRBV9 and TRBJ2-7; 8 bases are a match to TRBD2. V gave up 2 bases and J gave up 4 bases; unmatched junction bases: 5. Germline loops: CDR1 SGDLS, CDR2 YYNGEE. This CDR3 is built from 14 residues. The CDR3 region is CASSVSTSGYEQYF. The DNA of the CDR3 is TGTGCCAGCAGCGTCAGCACTAGCGGATACGAGCAGTACTTC.

The rearrangement uses TRBV20-1 and TRBJ2-7; either TRBD1 or TRBD2 may fit D (7 bases each). Per the germline V gene, CDR1 is DFQATT and CDR2 is SNEGSKA (reference sequence). Trimming pared 0 bases from V and 3 bases from J, leaving 24 bases between. The CDR3 is 18 residues long. The CDR3 spells CSARDIVSGRGQYYEQYF. CDR3 nucleotides: TGCAGTGCTAGAGATATTGTTAGTGGGAGGGGGCAGTACTACGAGCAGTACTTC.

The sample holds a few counts of this clonotype. V usage is TRBV6-5 and J usage is TRBJ2-2, with TRBD1 matching 10 bases. CDR1 is MNHEY and CDR2 is SVGAGI in the germline V gene. Trimming cost V 4 bases and J 5 bases; bases outside gene matches: 4. The CDR3 is 15 amino acids. The chain's CDR3 is CASSSGTGETGELFF. CDR3 nucleotide sequence: TGTGCCAGCAGTTCGGGGACAGGGGAGACCGGGGAGCTGTTTTTT.

The chain is built from TRBV20-1 and TRBJ2-5; 10 nucleotides match TRBD1. Germline CDR1 reads DFQATT; CDR2 reads SNEGSKA (reference sequence). There are 15 residues in the CDR3. Unmatched junction bases numbered 9, after V lost 3 bases and J lost 5 bases. The CDR3 DNA reads TGCAGTGCTAGGCTGGACAGGGGGATTGAGGAGACCCAGTACTTC. Protein sequence: CSARLDRGIEETQYF.

The CDR3 region is CASSPRGAGTSGQETQYF. CDR3 nucleotides: TGTGCCAGCAGCCCCCGTGGCGCCGGGACTAGCGGCCAAGAGACCCAGTACTTC. The V gene is TRBV9, the J gene TRBJ2-5; 11 nucleotides agree with TRBD2. After removal of 4 bases from V and 1 base from J, the junction contained 12 bases not matched to a gene. CDR1 is SGDLS, CDR2 YYNGEE, per germline. The CDR3 loop spans 18 amino acids. Complete variable domain (other parts from reference TRBV9 and TRBJ2-5): DSGVTQTPKHLITATGQRVTLRCSPRSGDLSVYWYQQSLDQGLQFLIQYYNGEERAKGNILERFSAQQFPDLHSELNLSSLELGDSALYFCASSPRGAGTSGQETQYFGPGTRLLVL.

This clonotype was picked up many times. The gene calls are TRBV2 and TRBJ2-5; D remains unclear. The V end lost 2 bases, the J end lost 1 base, and 5 bases lay between the germline ends. CDR3 length equals 13 residues. The germline V gene has CDR1 SNHLY and CDR2 FYNNEI. DNA of the CDR3: TGTGCCAGCAGTGAATCGGTCCAAGAGACCCAGTACTTC. Encoded protein: CASSESVQETQYF. The complete variable domain, with remaining parts taken from reference TRBV2 and TRBJ2-5, reads EPEVTQTPSHQVTQMGQEVILRCVPISNHLYFYWYRQILGQKVEFLVSFYNNEISEKSEIFDDQFSVERPDGSNFTLKIRSTKLEDSAMYFCASSESVQETQYFGPGTRLLVL.